The clone carrying this T cell receptor (beta chain) was recorded a few times. The data originate from a study of blood T cell repertoires in COVID-19. Under the authors' procedure: By means of reference gene primer amplification, nucleated cell counts were estimated. TCRdb's table, derived via immunoSEQ multiplex PCR, lists solely in-frame clones and lacks some. D and trimming come from the DNA, and the V and J calls and clone size come from that table. In the table there are approximately 120,000 clones, under 90% of which are singletons. Trimming removed 9 bases from V and 5 bases from J; junction bases left unmatched: 10. The CDR3 contains 14 residues. The germline V gene has CDR1 LNHDA and CDR2 SQIVND (reference sequence).

The receptor comes from a woman between 50 and 59 years old with acute or convalescent COVID-19. V usage is TRBV19 and J usage is TRBJ1-1; TRBD1 aligns across 9 bases. The sequencing input was peripheral blood. CDR3 DNA sequence: TGTGCCAGCGAAAAACAGGGGGCGAGGACTGAAGCTTTCTTT. This codes for CASEKQGARTEAFF.